The present T cell receptor (beta chain) was sequenced within a study of ipilimumab plus nivolumab after autologous stem cell transplantation. Remarks on this clone: Its specificity is not known.

Germline trimming cut 0 bases from V and 9 bases from J; bases unmatched to any gene: 7. The V gene's germline CDR1 is SGHAT and CDR2 FQNNGV. The CDR3 runs 15 residues. Ipilimumab, 1 mg/kg, started 14 to 28 days after autologous transplant. Findings of the study overall: TCR repertoire, Treg phenotype and gut microbiota reportedly support more study of this approach.

This table comes from immunoSEQ multiplex PCR, and its TCRdb copy is limited to in-frame clones, with some not included. The repertoire holds 20,000 to 30,000 clones, with roughly 84% as singletons. The sequencing used PBMCs, collected in a trial of ipilimumab plus nivolumab as post-transplant consolidation. The chain uses TRBV11-2 and TRBJ2-1, with TRBD2 identical over 8 bases. This sequence originates from a male donor with diffuse large B-cell lymphoma. The CDR3 bases are TGTGCCAGCAGCTTAGAGAGGACTAGCATTTTTGAGCAGTTCTTC. Its protein is CASSLERTSIFEQFF.